Following are 13 T cell receptor beta chains from one sample sequenced in a study of identical twins (dated by TCRdb to about 2016). The method behind the library was 5' RACE. Sequencing instrument: Illumina HiSeq 2000. TCRdb trimmed the raw reads at Q25, called clones with MiXCR and kept productive beta chains. Under each unique CDR3 protein, matching rows form one entry showing the most common genes and DNA. Present in this sample are some 760,000 distinct CDR3 sequences, roughly 20% of which were seen just once. The ten biggest clones cover roughly 14% of the sample. These data are also associated with another study on T cells expressing NK-cell markers.

Material: PBMCs. Receptors were obtained from a woman between 18 and 29 years old in good health.

This clonotype was recorded a few times. V is TRBV20-1 and J is TRBJ1-1; unclear D gene. Trimming cost V 2 bases and J 4 bases, with 14 bases left between them. Germline V gene sequence: CDR1 DFQATT, CDR2 SNEGSKA (reference sequence). The CDR3 covers 14 residues. In DNA, the CDR3 is TGCAGTGCTAGACTACTGGGTGCTGTCACTGAAGCTTTCTTT. Its protein is CSARLLGAVTEAFF.

This clonotype turned up a few times. The chain couples TRBV29-1 to TRBJ1-6, with D tentatively TRBD1 (6 bases). Deletions cut 4 bases from V and 5 bases from J, with 9 bases between. CDR1 and CDR2 from the germline V gene are SQVTM and ANQGSEA. The CDR3 spans 13 residues. The CDR3 DNA reads TGCAGCGTTGGGACAGACAATAATTCACCCCTCCACTTT. Its protein product is CSVGTDNNSPLHF. The whole variable domain, filled in from reference TRBV29-1 and TRBJ1-6, reads SAVISQKPSRDICQRGTSLTIQCQVDSQVTMMFWYRQQPGQSLTLIATANQGSEATYESGFVIDKFPISRPNLTFSTLTVSNMSPEDSSIYLCSVGTDNNSPLHFGNGTRLTVT.

The chain is built from TRBV25-1 and TRBJ1-2; D gene unclear. This CDR3 has 13 amino acids. Germline CDR1 is MGHDK and CDR2 is SYGVNS. Trimming pared 3 bases from V and 5 bases from J, leaving 10 bases between. The CDR3 region has the DNA TGTGCCAGCAGTGAGAATTCGGGATATGGCTACACCTTC. Translated, it gives CASSENSGYGYTF.

The chain employs TRBV6-1 and TRBJ1-4, with D perhaps TRBD1 (6 bases). Trimming pared 8 bases from V and 7 bases from J, leaving 17 bases between. This CDR3 is built from 14 residues. The germline CDR1 and CDR2 sequences are MNHNS and SASEGT. The chain's CDR3 is CASRGGRGGEKLFF. For the CDR3, the DNA is TGTGCCAGCCGGGGCGGCAGGGGCGGTGAAAAACTGTTTTTT.

The V gene is TRBV29-1, the J gene TRBJ2-7; D not resolved. V dropped 6 bases and J dropped 6 bases, with 12 bases sitting between them. Germline V gene lookup returns CDR1 SQVTM and CDR2 ANQGSEA. The CDR3 length is 11 residues. The CDR3 protein is CSVPWGTEQYF. As DNA, the CDR3 is TGCAGCGTACCTTGGGGAACCGAGCAGTACTTC.

This clonotype was counted between two and nine times. The chain joins TRBV7-3 to TRBJ2-7, with D unresolved. Trimming removed 1 base from V and 6 bases from J, with 10 bases in between. The CDR3 extends over 13 amino acids. Per the germline V gene, CDR1 is SGHTA and CDR2 is FQGTGA. The CDR3 reads CASSLSPRREQYF. The CDR3 nucleotides read TGTGCCAGCAGCTTAAGCCCCAGGCGCGAGCAGTACTTC.

This clonotype was seen repeatedly, ten times or more. The V and J genes are TRBV5-1 and TRBJ2-7; either TRBD1 or TRBD2 may fit D (5 bases each). CDR3 length: 12 residues. Per germline, CDR1 SGHRS and CDR2 YFSETQ. The V gene lost 1 base and the J gene lost 5 bases, with 7 bases spanning the gap. The CDR3 DNA sequence: TGCGCCAGCAGCTTGAGGGGAGACGAGCAGTACTTC. Its translation is CASSLRGDEQYF. Full variable domain (missing parts from reference TRBV5-1 and TRBJ2-7): KAGVTQTPRYLIKTRGQQVTLSCSPISGHRSVSWYQQTPGQGLQFLFEYFSETQRNKGNFPGRFSGRQFSNSRSEMNVSTLELGDSALYLCASSLRGDEQYFGPGTRLTVT.

This chain uses TRBV20-1 with TRBJ2-7, with D possibly TRBD2 on 7 matching bases. Germline V gene data show CDR1 as DFQATT and CDR2 as SNEGSKA (reference sequence). CDR3 size: 13 residues. Trimming left V 6 bases short and J 6 bases short, with 18 bases between. DNA for the CDR3: TGCAGTGCCCCGGGGGGCCCCCCTCTCGAGCAGTACTTC. Its protein product is CSAPGGPPLEQYF.

The sample holds many counts of this clonotype. The chain is built from TRBV6-5 and TRBJ2-1, with D uncertain. This CDR3 has 16 residues. V was shortened by 0 bases and J by 0 bases, with 9 bases between the two germline ends. Germline V gives CDR1 MNHEY, CDR2 SVGAGI. CDR3 in amino acids: CASSYSIQSSYNEQFF. The CDR3 DNA follows: TGTGCCAGCAGTTACTCGATACAGAGCTCCTACAATGAGCAGTTCTTC.

This rearrangement joins TRBV27 to TRBJ2-1; 10 nucleotides line up with TRBD2. The germline CDR1 and CDR2 sequences are MNHEY and SMNVEV (reference sequence). The CDR3 has 15 amino acids. In DNA, the CDR3 is TGTGCTACCCAGGAGAGCGGGGGGGGCTACAATGAGCAGTTCTTC. It translates to CATQESGGGYNEQFF.

The chain has TRBV20-1 and TRBJ2-1; D remains ambiguous. Germline values: CDR1 DFQATT, CDR2 SNEGSKA (reference sequence). The V and J ends lost 1 base and 7 bases respectively, with 8 bases between them. The CDR3 runs 12 residues. CDR3 sequence (DNA): TGCAGTGCTAGAGCCCCCCCAAATGAGCAGTTCTTC. This gives the protein CSARAPPNEQFF.

This rearrangement joins TRBV10-2 to TRBJ1-1, with D unclear. Between the trimmed V and J ends, which lost 3 bases and 6 bases, there was a span of 11 bases. Germline V gene sequence: CDR1 WSHSY, CDR2 SAAADI. The CDR3 runs 13 residues. Written as DNA, the CDR3 is TGCGCCAGCAGTGATCCTGAACGTCCTGAAGCTTTCTTT. Protein: CASSDPERPEAFF.

In its sample, this clonotype was seen many times. The J gene is TRBJ1-1, the V gene TRBV5-1; no clear D gene. The ends were cut back, 1 base at V and 0 bases at J, with 7 bases in the middle. The CDR3 is 14 residues long. Germline CDR1 is SGHRS and CDR2 is YFSETQ. The CDR3 is CASSLPGMNTEAFF. The CDR3 bases are TGCGCCAGCAGCTTGCCCGGGATGAACACTGAAGCTTTCTTT.